Each of the 23 T cell receptor beta chains below was sequenced from the same sample in a study of early stage breast cancer tumors. Sequenced by immunoSEQ multiplex PCR; TCRdb stores in-frame clones only, minus some. The repertoire has about 51,000 clones, approximately 78% of them found once; the top ten carry 3% to 4%. Specimen: blood. The source is a person aged 35-55 years with breast cancer.

V and J are TRBV30 and TRBJ2-5; TRBD1 agrees at 10 bases. V lost 2 bases and J lost 2; bases outside the gene matches: 11. This CDR3 region has 17 residues. Germline CDR1 GTSNPN, CDR2 SVGIG (reference sequence). The CDR3 here is CAWSRPDRGNPQETQYF. The CDR3 region has the DNA TGTGCCTGGAGTAGACCGGACAGGGGGAACCCTCAAGAGACCCAGTACTTC.

This clone occurred once. V gene TRBV7-9 combines with J gene TRBJ1-4; D is ambiguous. Per the germline V gene, CDR1 is SEHNR and CDR2 is FQNEAQ (reference sequence). The ends were cut back, 4 bases at V and 4 bases at J, with 13 bases in the middle. The CDR3 extends over 15 amino acids. CDR3 residues: CASSSTANINEKLFF. In nucleotides, the CDR3 is TGTGCCAGCAGCTCTACAGCAAACATTAATGAAAAACTGTTTTTT.

This clone has just one count. The CDR3 DNA reads as TGTGCCAGCAGTTACTCGCTTCTAGATAGGGCCGGGGAGCTGTTTTTT. This codes for CASSYSLLDRAGELFF. The V gene is TRBV6-6, the J gene TRBJ2-2; D not certain. Trimming left V 0 bases short and J 6 bases short, with 14 bases between. This CDR3 is 16 amino acids long. The germline CDR1 and CDR2 sequences are MNHNY and SVGAGI (reference sequence).

The sample holds one count of this clone. The chain employs TRBV2 and TRBJ2-2; possibly TRBD1 or TRBD2 for D (5 bases each). The ends were cut back, 7 bases at V and 2 bases at J, with 14 bases in the middle. The CDR3 sequence is 15 residues long. CDR1 is SNHLY, CDR2 FYNNEI, per germline. CDR3 region: CASNYRRSNTGELFF. DNA of the CDR3: TGTGCCAGCAACTACAGGAGGTCTAACACCGGGGAGCTGTTTTTT.

V and J are TRBV19 and TRBJ2-5, with D perhaps matching TRBD2 (6 bases). The CDR3 has 13 amino acids. Germline V gene lookup returns CDR1 LNHDA and CDR2 SQIVND (reference sequence). The ends were cut back, 5 bases at V and 6 bases at J, with 13 bases in the middle. The CDR3 protein is CASSSGGGQTQYF. For the CDR3, the DNA is TGTGCCAGTAGTTCCGGGGGTGGCCAGACCCAGTACTTC. The complete variable domain, with remaining parts taken from reference TRBV19 and TRBJ2-5, reads DGGITQSPKYLFRKEGQNVTLSCEQNLNHDAMYWYRQDPGQGLRLIYYSQIVNDFQKGDIAEGYSVSREKKESFPLTVTSAQKNPTAFYLCASSSGGGQTQYFGPGTRLLVL.

This clone came up once. The chain couples TRBV2 to TRBJ2-5; D is ambiguous. Germline loops: CDR1 SNHLY, CDR2 FYNNEI. CDR3 length: 13 residues. V lost 5 bases and J lost 5, with 12 bases in between. CDR3 coding DNA: TGTGCCAGCAGTCGAGGAATGGAGGAGACCCAGTACTTC. Translation: CASSRGMEETQYF. Using reference TRBV2 and TRBJ2-5 for the parts outside the CDR3, the full variable domain is EPEVTQTPSHQVTQMGQEVILRCVPISNHLYFYWYRQILGQKVEFLVSFYNNEISEKSEIFDDQFSVERPDGSNFTLKIRSTKLEDSAMYFCASSRGMEETQYFGPGTRLLVL.

The rearrangement links TRBV9 to TRBJ2-3, with D uncertain. The CDR3 covers 12 residues. V lost 5 bases, J lost 2 bases, and 6 bases lay in between. Germline V lookup: CDR1 SGDLS, CDR2 YYNGEE. CDR3 loop: CASSINTDTQYF. The CDR3 coding sequence is TGTGCCAGCAGTATAAACACAGATACGCAGTATTTT.

The genes are TRBV11-3 and TRBJ2-1, with unresolved D. CDR1 and CDR2 from the germline V gene are SGHNT and YENEEA. The CDR3 consists of 11 residues. V was shortened by 3 bases and J by 12 bases, with 9 bases between the two germline ends. CDR3 sequence reads: CASSFDRSQFF. The CDR3 coding sequence is TGTGCCAGCAGCTTTGACCGGTCGCAGTTCTTC.

This chain uses TRBV30 with TRBJ2-7; no reliable D call. The CDR3 sequence is 13 residues long. V lost 1 base, J lost 2 bases, and 9 bases lay in between. Germline CDR1 GTSNPN, CDR2 SVGIG (reference sequence). CDR3 residues: CAWSDGVTYEQYF. The DNA of the CDR3 is TGTGCCTGGAGTGATGGGGTGACCTACGAGCAGTACTTC. Combining the CDR3 with reference TRBV30 and TRBJ2-7 gives the whole variable domain SQTIHQWPATLVQPVGSPLSLECTVEGTSNPNLYWYRQAAGRGLQLLFYSVGIGQISSEVPQNLSASRPQDRQFILSSKKLLLSDSGFYLCAWSDGVTYEQYFGPGTRLTVT.

The chain carries TRBV10-2 and TRBJ1-2; D remains ambiguous. CDR1 WSHSY and CDR2 SAAADI come from the germline V gene. V was pared by 3 bases and J by 4 bases, with 18 bases between. The CDR3 has 16 residues. CDR3 sequence: CASSDRRVREVYGYTF. The CDR3 DNA sequence: TGCGCCAGCAGTGACAGAAGGGTCCGGGAGGTCTATGGCTACACCTTC.

V usage is TRBV5-6 and J usage is TRBJ1-3, with D tentatively TRBD1 (5 bases). Germline CDR1 is SGHDT and CDR2 is YYEEEE. Trimming left V 0 bases short and J 0 bases short, with 10 bases between. The CDR3 is 16 amino acids. CDR3 protein: CASSLDRLVSGNTIYF. As DNA, the CDR3 is TGTGCCAGCAGCTTGGACAGGCTCGTCTCTGGAAACACCATATATTTT.

The J gene is TRBJ1-3, the V gene TRBV5-1, with 7 bases matching TRBD1. V shed 5 bases, J shed 1 base, and the junction held 6 bases outside the gene matches. The CDR3 length is 15 residues. Germline V gene data show CDR1 as SGHRS and CDR2 as YFSETQ. The CDR3 DNA reads as TGCGCCAGCAGGGCACAGGGGATTTCTGGAAACACCATATATTTT. Its translation: CASRAQGISGNTIYF.

J is TRBJ2-7 and V is TRBV5-4; D unresolved. In germline, CDR1 is SGHNT, CDR2 YYREEE (reference sequence). The CDR3 loop spans 15 amino acids. V gave up 2 bases and J gave up 2 bases, with 14 bases separating them. Written as DNA, the CDR3 is TGTGCCAGCAGCTTTGGGTCAGGAAAAGCCTACGAGCAGTACTTC. Translated: CASSFGSGKAYEQYF.

The V and J genes are TRBV30 and TRBJ1-2; 7 bases line up with TRBD1. V dropped 3 bases and J dropped 7; count of bases not matched to a gene: 14. In germline, CDR1 is GTSNPN, CDR2 SVGIG (reference sequence). The CDR3 is made up of 15 amino acids. The CDR3 DNA reads TGTGCCTGGAGCCACAGCGGAGGAGGGGGCTTTGGCTACACCTTC. This encodes CAWSHSGGGGFGYTF.

The chain is built from TRBV6-5 and TRBJ2-7, with 16 bases identical to TRBD2. CDR1 and CDR2 from the germline V gene are MNHEY and SVGAGI. The CDR3 consists of 13 residues. With V trimmed by 8 bases and J by 9 bases, 4 bases remained unmatched. The CDR3 here is CASGTSGRAAQYF. For the CDR3, the DNA is TGTGCCAGCGGGACTAGCGGGAGGGCCGCGCAGTACTTC.

The chain is built from TRBV19 and TRBJ1-1, with D unresolved. There are 14 residues in the CDR3. The V gene lost 6 bases and the J gene lost 1 base, with 12 bases spanning the gap. Germline CDR1 reads LNHDA; CDR2 reads SQIVND (reference sequence). This chain's CDR3 is CASRNAYGNTEAFF. The CDR3 DNA reads TGTGCCAGTAGGAATGCGTACGGGAACACTGAAGCTTTCTTT. The variable domain in full, with the rest retrieved from reference TRBV19 and TRBJ1-1, is DGGITQSPKYLFRKEGQNVTLSCEQNLNHDAMYWYRQDPGQGLRLIYYSQIVNDFQKGDIAEGYSVSREKKESFPLTVTSAQKNPTAFYLCASRNAYGNTEAFFGQGTRLTVV.

CDR3 sequence: CASSVSRTGELFF. The CDR3 nucleotides read TGTGCCAGCAGCGTAAGCCGGACCGGGGAGCTGTTTTTT. The chain uses TRBV7-2 and TRBJ2-2; D is undetermined. Trimming cost V 5 bases and J 5 bases, with 9 bases left between them. Germline lookup yields CDR1 SGHTA and CDR2 FQGNSA. CDR3 size: 13 residues.

The V and J genes are TRBV19 and TRBJ2-1; D gene ambiguous. This CDR3 has 13 residues. V gave up 8 bases and J gave up 6 bases, with 14 bases separating them. CDR1 and CDR2 from the germline V gene are LNHDA and SQIVND (reference sequence). CDR3 DNA sequence: TGTGCCAGTGCCGGCTCATGGGGCAATGAGCAGTTCTTC. Its translation is CASAGSWGNEQFF.

This chain uses TRBV19 with TRBJ1-2, with a tentative D call TRBD1 (6 bases). V was trimmed by 4 bases and J by 0 bases, leaving 12 bases between them. Germline assignment: CDR1 LNHDA and CDR2 SQIVND (reference sequence). This CDR3 is 15 amino acids long. Here the CDR3 reads CASSKPGHPNYGYTF. The DNA for the CDR3 is TGTGCCAGTAGTAAACCGGGACACCCTAACTATGGCTACACCTTC.

The chain employs TRBV6-6 and TRBJ2-5; TRBD2 matches at 10 bases. V lost 6 bases to trimming and J lost 4 bases; unmatched junction nucleotides: 11. The CDR3 loop spans 16 amino acids. The germline gives CDR1 MNHNY, CDR2 SVGAGI (reference sequence). The chain's CDR3 is CASRLLAGGGVETQYF. Written as DNA, the CDR3 is TGTGCCAGCAGACTATTAGCGGGAGGTGGGGTAGAGACCCAGTACTTC.

The J gene is TRBJ2-1, the V gene TRBV10-3; 12 positions match TRBD2. The CDR3 runs 16 residues. Germline V lookup: CDR1 ENHRY, CDR2 SYGVKD. Trimming cost V 4 bases and J 9 bases; bases outside gene matches: 10. Written as DNA, the CDR3 is TGTGCCATCAGTGGGACGACTAGCGGGAGAGGGACTGAGCAGTTCTTC. This sequence encodes CAISGTTSGRGTEQFF.

The sample holds one count of this clone. The rearrangement uses TRBV29-1 and TRBJ2-7; 9 positions match TRBD1. Germline V gives CDR1 SQVTM, CDR2 ANQGSEA. The J segment lost 0 bases and the V segment lost 6 bases, leaving 12 bases of the junction unmatched. This CDR3 is 16 amino acids long. The CDR3 here is CSVDTPGTGSSYEQYF. CDR3 sequence (DNA): TGCAGCGTCGATACACCCGGGACAGGGAGCTCCTACGAGCAGTACTTC.

J is TRBJ2-1 and V is TRBV18, with 8 bases identical to TRBD1. V shed 3 bases, J shed 7 bases, and the junction held 8 bases outside the gene matches. The CDR3 contains 15 residues. Germline V gives CDR1 KGHSH, CDR2 LQKENI. The CDR3 DNA reads as TGTGCCAGCTCACCTTTCGGGACAGGTATGAATGAGCAGTTCTTC. Protein: CASSPFGTGMNEQFF.